The 9 T cell receptor beta chains reported below all come from one sample, sequenced in a study of cytomegalovirus exposure and HLA in healthy donors. PCR involved 60 Vbeta and 13 Jbeta primers. The assay was immunoSEQ multiplex PCR, and TCRdb's table has in-frame clones only and misses some. The profile shows over 70,000 clones, less than 80% of them singletons. Source material: PBMCs. The origin of the receptors is a male donor in good health and CMV-seronegative.

This clone was picked up a small number of times. The junction departs from the called germline gene at one end, perhaps through a read error. This sequence joins TRBV4-3 and TRBJ2-2; TRBD1 matches 8 bases. This CDR3 has 11 amino acids. Per germline, CDR1 LGHNA and CDR2 YSLEER. The CDR3 sequence: CASSQSPTGAF. CDR3 bases: TGCGCCAGCAGCCAATCACCGACAGGGGCATTT.

This clone has just one count. The chain is built from TRBV6-5 and TRBJ1-1, with a tentative D call TRBD1 (5 bases). Germline-derived CDR1 and CDR2 are MNHEY and SVGAGI. The CDR3 loop spans 15 amino acids. Trimming removed 6 bases from V and 3 bases from J, with 17 bases in between. The CDR3 protein is CASRFIGTPDTEAFF. For the CDR3, the DNA is TGTGCCAGCAGATTCATCGGGACTCCAGACACTGAAGCTTTCTTT.

The V call is TRBV11-2, the J call TRBJ1-1, with a possible D match to TRBD1 (5 bases). Germline V gene lookup returns CDR1 SGHAT and CDR2 FQNNGV. The CDR3 length is 13 residues. V lost 5 bases to trimming and J lost 1 base, with 8 bases between them. Here the CDR3 reads CASSRRGNTEAFF. The DNA of the CDR3 is TGTGCCAGCAGCCGGAGGGGGAACACTGAAGCTTTCTTT.

The chain is built from TRBV28 and TRBJ1-2; 7 nucleotides agree with TRBD1. The germline CDR1 and CDR2 sequences are MDHEN and SYDVKM. CDR3 length: 15 amino acids. V dropped 3 bases and J dropped 7; count of bases not matched to a gene: 11. This chain's CDR3 is CASSLGPGQRSGYTF. For the CDR3, the DNA is TGTGCCAGCAGTTTGGGTCCGGGACAGCGGTCTGGCTACACCTTC.

This clone was observed once. The chain uses TRBV6-1 and TRBJ1-2; D unresolved. CDR1 and CDR2 from the germline V gene are MNHNS and SASEGT. V shed 2 bases and J shed 5 bases, with 6 bases lying between them. This CDR3 region has 12 residues. The CDR3 bases are TGTGCCAGCAGTGAACGTTCGTATGGCTACACCTTC. As protein: CASSERSYGYTF.

The genes are TRBV4-3 and TRBJ2-7; a possible D gene is TRBD2 (6 bases). V was trimmed by 3 bases and J by 5 bases, leaving 20 bases between them. Germline loops: CDR1 LGHNA, CDR2 YSLEER. CDR3 size: 16 residues. For the CDR3, the DNA is TGCGCCAGCAGCCAGGTCGCGGGGAGTTCGGGGAACGAGCAGTACTTC. It codes for CASSQVAGSSGNEQYF.

This clone was observed a single time. This chain uses TRBV5-8 with TRBJ2-7; no firm D call. The CDR3 totals 11 residues. Germline CDR1 SGHTS, CDR2 YDEGEE. Trimming removed 2 bases at V and 5 bases at J, with 5 bases between. CDR3 sequence (DNA): TGTGCCAGCAGCTTAGAGAACGAGCAGTACTTC. Amino acids: CASSLENEQYF.

The V gene is TRBV5-5, the J gene TRBJ1-2, with 11 bases that match TRBD1. CDR1 and CDR2 (germline): SGHKS, YYEKEE (reference sequence). Trimming removed 4 bases from V and 3 bases from J; junction bases left unmatched: 11. This CDR3 is 17 amino acids long. The CDR3 DNA follows: TGTGCCAGCAGCCCGACTGTTCCGGGACAGGGGGACTATGGCTACACCTTC. It codes for CASSPTVPGQGDYGYTF.

The V and J genes are TRBV5-1 and TRBJ2-3; TRBD1 might be the D (5 bases). V was shortened by 0 bases and J by 2 bases, with 10 bases between the two germline ends. Germline assignment: CDR1 SGHRS and CDR2 YFSETQ. The CDR3 loop spans 15 amino acids. CDR3: CASSLAGKITDTQYF. For the CDR3, the DNA is TGCGCCAGCAGCTTGGCAGGGAAGATCACAGATACGCAGTATTTT.